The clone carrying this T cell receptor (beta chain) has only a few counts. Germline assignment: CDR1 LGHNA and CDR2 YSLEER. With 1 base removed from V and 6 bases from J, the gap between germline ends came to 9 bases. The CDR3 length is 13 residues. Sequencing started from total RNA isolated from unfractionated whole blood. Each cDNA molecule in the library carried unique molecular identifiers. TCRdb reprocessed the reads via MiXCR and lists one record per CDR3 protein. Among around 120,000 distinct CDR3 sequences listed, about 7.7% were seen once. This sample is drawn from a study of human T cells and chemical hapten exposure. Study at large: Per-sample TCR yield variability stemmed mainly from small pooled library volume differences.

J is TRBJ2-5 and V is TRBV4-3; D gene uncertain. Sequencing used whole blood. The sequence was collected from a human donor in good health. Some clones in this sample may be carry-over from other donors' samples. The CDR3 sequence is CASSQGREKTQYF. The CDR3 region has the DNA TGCGCCAGCAGCCAAGGAAGGGAAAAGACCCAGTACTTC.